This paragraph covers one T cell receptor (beta chain) sequence. The data are from a study of blood T cell repertoires in COVID-19. V lost 0 bases, J lost 5 bases, and 4 bases stayed unmatched. The CDR3 length is 15 residues. Germline loops: CDR1 SGHTA, CDR2 FQGNSA. Authors' methods: The assay estimated nucleated cells by amplifying reference gene primers. The method was immunoSEQ multiplex PCR; TCRdb's version includes in-frame clones alone and lacks a portion of them. D and trimming were read from the DNA, whereas the V and J calls and clone size are those reported in that table. The data hold about 35,000 clones, with around 77% observed a single time.

The specimen sequenced was peripheral blood. The TCR comes from a human donor in a cohort sampled during active COVID-19. V is TRBV7-2 and J is TRBJ2-5; 9 bases line up with TRBD2. The CDR3 spells CASSLALAGSETQYF. The CDR3 DNA reads as TGTGCCAGCAGCTTAGCCCTAGCGGGGTCCGAGACCCAGTACTTC.